This is a list of T cell receptor beta chains from one sample in a study of early T cells in non-severe SARS-CoV-2 infection. Each CDR3 protein gets one entry after TCRdb re-called the 5' RACE reads with MiXCR. Of approximately 69,000 distinct CDR3 sequences in the sample, 10% to 12% were seen once. The source material was whole blood, sampled at baseline. These receptors were collected from an adult who was a healthcare worker with PCR-confirmed SARS-CoV-2 infection or an uninfected control (not recorded which). CDR3s include the opening cysteine and the closing phenylalanine or tryptophan.

cdr3_aa | v_call
CASSPTDRGAIRVSEQYF | TRBV9
CSANDRNNEQFF | TRBV20-1
CASTEGGLSSYEQYF | TRBV6-1
CSVDAGADQETQYF | TRBV29-1
CASSSGLAGDTDTQYF | TRBV5-4
CASSLEGGSTDTQYF | TRBV11-2
CATQEGNQPQHF | TRBV6-1
CSANYWTSGRSNEQFF | TRBV20-1
CASNSRDTSYNEQFF | TRBV19
CASSSQMNTGELFF | TRBV6-2/TRBV6-3
CASSFPGEEQFF | TRBV28
CSARLGRQRFNTEAFF | TRBV20-1
CASSRRAQAPNTEAFF | TRBV3-1
CASSYAGQGLTEAFF | TRBV6-5
CANSLTGQAYYGYTF | TRBV5-6
CSARNQRGSDTQYF | TRBV20-1
CASSPWPGDDGYTF | TRBV5-6
CASSPGLAYNEQFF | TRBV7-2
CASALTYRRRNYEQYF | TRBV12-5
CASSVGPSGRDTQYF | TRBV9
CASSSQYEQYF | TRBV5-4
CSAGGQAALTLTDTQYF | TRBV20-1
CASSQGGGEQYF | TRBV3-1
CASSKTAPNYGYTF | TRBV14
CASSSKGLAGGWSTDTQYF | TRBV7-9
CASSEYNSVYEQYF | TRBV25-1
CASRDLAGTGELFF | TRBV3-1
CSATGTSGDYEQYF | TRBV20-1
CASSLLGPAPNIQYF | TRBV12-3/TRBV12-4
CASKRSLLNTEAFF | TRBV7-3
CASSLMGGPGELFF | TRBV7-2
CASSQEGRGVYNEQFF | TRBV3-1
CASSPNPGDLEQYF | TRBV4-2
CASSGVKYQETQYF | TRBV7-9
CSAAQETQYF | TRBV20-1
CASSLGQGRNEQYF | TRBV5-4
CASSPHRQGAGETQYF | TRBV18
CASAPELVHTGELFF | TRBV19
CASGRTKQETQYF | TRBV7-2
CSVLRSPSGSTDTQYF | TRBV29-1
CASSYGDTQYF | TRBV7-6
CASSEQGLGYTF | TRBV2